These 15 T cell receptor beta chains were all obtained from the same sample, sequenced in a study of cytomegalovirus exposure and HLA in healthy donors. The PCR employed 60 Vbeta primers together with 13 Jbeta primers. Assay used: immunoSEQ multiplex PCR; TCRdb lists only in-frame clones, some missing. This table holds under 200,000 clones, roughly 78% found once. The material sequenced was PBMCs. The receptor source for this set is a woman younger than 45 in good health and CMV-seropositive.

The chain has TRBV27 and TRBJ1-1; D not certain. The CDR3 loop spans 15 amino acids. Per the germline V gene, CDR1 is MNHEY and CDR2 is SMNVEV (reference sequence). The ends were cut back, 4 bases at V and 3 bases at J, with 15 bases in the middle. The CDR3 DNA is TGTGCCAGCAGTTACTCCACCGGGATGCACACTGAAGCTTTCTTT. It translates to CASSYSTGMHTEAFF.

This chain connects TRBV19 to TRBJ2-3, with D possibly TRBD1 on 5 matching bases. CDR3 size: 15 residues. V dropped 5 bases and J dropped 4 bases, with 16 bases sitting between them. In germline, CDR1 is LNHDA, CDR2 SQIVND (reference sequence). CDR3 in DNA: TGTGCCAGTAGTCCCCAAGGGGCCCCCGCAGATACGCAGTATTTT. Translated: CASSPQGAPADTQYF.

The chain joins TRBV27 to TRBJ2-7, with 12 bases lining up with TRBD1. The CDR3 length is 17 residues. The V gene's germline CDR1 is MNHEY and CDR2 SMNVEV (reference sequence). With V trimmed by 5 bases and J by 2 bases, 10 bases remained unmatched. As DNA, the CDR3 is TGTGCCAGCAGTCGGGGGACAGGGGGCTTGTTGCCCTACGAGCAGTACTTC. Protein product: CASSRGTGGLLPYEQYF.

The chain carries TRBV11-3 and TRBJ1-2; 10 bases fit TRBD1. Germline lookup yields CDR1 SGHNT and CDR2 YENEEA. The length of the CDR3 is 15 residues. V lost 5 bases, J lost 5 bases, and 8 bases stayed unmatched. CDR3 sequence reads: CASSGTTGGLYGYTF. The CDR3, as DNA: TGTGCCAGCAGCGGAACGACAGGGGGCCTTTATGGCTACACCTTC. Looking up the rest from reference TRBV11-3 and TRBJ1-2 gives the full variable domain: EAGVVQSPRYKIIEKKQPVAFWCNPISGHNTLYWYLQNLGQGPELLIRYENEEAVDDSQLPKDRFSAERLKGVDSTLKIQPAELGDSAVYLCASSGTTGGLYGYTFGSGTRLTVV.

The V call is TRBV6-5, the J call TRBJ1-1; no firm D call. This CDR3 is built from 12 residues. Trimming removed 5 bases from V and 3 bases from J, with 7 bases in between. The V gene's germline CDR1 is MNHEY and CDR2 SVGAGI. The DNA for the CDR3 is TGTGCCAGCAGTCGCACGGACACTGAAGCTTTCTTT. Protein product: CASSRTDTEAFF.

This chain links TRBV6-5 with TRBJ2-5; the D is unclear. CDR3 length equals 12 residues. Per the germline V gene, CDR1 is MNHEY and CDR2 is SVGAGI. V lost 7 bases and J 7 bases, leaving 13 bases between the germline ends. CDR3 loop: CASTTVSGTQYF. CDR3 in DNA: TGTGCCAGCACCACCGTTTCGGGGACCCAGTACTTC.

The chain employs TRBV20-1 and TRBJ1-2; D is ambiguous. Germline-derived CDR1 and CDR2 are DFQATT and SNEGSKA (reference sequence). The CDR3 loop spans 10 amino acids. The V end lost 1 base, the J end lost 11 bases, and 8 bases lay between the germline ends. The CDR3, as DNA: TGCAGTGCTAGAGCAGAGGGATACACCTTC. This codes for CSARAEGYTF.

DNA of the CDR3: TGTGCCAGCGGATTAGCGGGGGCCCCCTACGAGCAGTACTTC. Translation gives CASGLAGAPYEQYF. This chain joins TRBV6-5 and TRBJ2-7; 9 nucleotides agree with TRBD2. Germline V gene sequence: CDR1 MNHEY, CDR2 SVGAGI. V was pared by 8 bases and J by 2 bases, with 7 bases of the junction left unmatched. This CDR3 region has 14 residues.

The J gene is TRBJ2-1, the V gene TRBV15, with TRBD2 as a possible D gene (5 bases). This CDR3 region has 14 residues. The V and J ends lost 4 bases and 4 bases respectively, with 11 bases between them. The germline V gene has CDR1 LNHNV and CDR2 YYDKDF (reference sequence). The CDR3 loop reads CATSKVRVYNEQFF. The CDR3 DNA is TGTGCCACCAGCAAGGTGAGGGTTTACAATGAGCAGTTCTTC.

For the CDR3, the DNA is TGTGCCAGCAGAAGACAGGGGGTCCGAGAGCAGTTCTTC. It is translated as CASRRQGVREQFF. This chain joins TRBV7-8 and TRBJ2-1, with TRBD1 matching 9 bases. CDR1 SGHVS and CDR2 FQNEAQ come from the germline V gene. With 6 bases clipped from V and 10 bases from J, the junction kept 7 bases outside the gene matches. The length of the CDR3 is 13 residues.

The chain joins TRBV7-2 to TRBJ1-5, with D perhaps matching TRBD1 (6 bases). CDR1 and CDR2 from the germline V gene are SGHTA and FQGNSA. This CDR3 is built from 13 residues. V gave up 10 bases and J gave up 6 bases, with 16 bases separating them. CDR3 region: CATSIRGGQPQHF. In DNA, the CDR3 is TGTGCCACATCTATAAGAGGGGGTCAGCCCCAGCATTTT.

The chain uses TRBV9 and TRBJ1-2, with D tentatively TRBD1 (5 bases). Germline CDR1 is SGDLS and CDR2 is YYNGEE. This CDR3 is 15 amino acids long. V was pared by 4 bases and J by 0 bases, with 13 bases between. The CDR3, as DNA: TGTGCCAGCAGCCTTCGGGGGGGGTCTAACTATGGCTACACCTTC. Encoded protein: CASSLRGGSNYGYTF.

This rearrangement joins TRBV5-6 to TRBJ2-1; D perhaps matches TRBD2 (5 bases). Trimming took 5 bases from V and 5 from J, leaving 20 bases between them. The germline V gene encodes CDR1 SGHDT and CDR2 YYEEEE. This CDR3 spans 16 amino acids. The CDR3 loop reads CASRDGDRNQHNEQFF. CDR3 nucleotide sequence: TGTGCCAGCAGGGACGGGGATCGGAACCAGCACAATGAGCAGTTCTTC.

This chain joins TRBV5-1 and TRBJ2-7; TRBD2 might be the D (6 bases). The CDR3 has 15 amino acids. CDR1 SGHRS and CDR2 YFSETQ come from the germline V gene. V shed 1 base and J shed 3 bases, with 14 bases lying between them. The CDR3 bases are TGCGCCAGCAGCTTGAGGGCTAGCGCCAACTACGAGCAGTACTTC. Its protein product is CASSLRASANYEQYF.

This clone was recorded only once. This chain links TRBV5-1 with TRBJ2-1; 8 positions match TRBD2. This CDR3 comprises 16 residues. CDR1 is SGHRS and CDR2 is YFSETQ in the germline V gene. The trim removed 4 bases at V and 7 bases at J, leaving 13 bases unmatched. This CDR3 reads CASSPATGTSWNEQFF. Here the CDR3 DNA reads TGCGCCAGCAGCCCGGCTACAGGGACTAGTTGGAATGAGCAGTTCTTC.